This TCR beta chain emerged from a study of T-cell reconstitution after alpha-beta-depleted transplantation in children. Study-wide findings and caveats: The high TCRbeta diversity at day 60 in some patients came from surviving recipient T cells and thymic progenitors. Fresh T-cell production supplied most of the T-cell counts and diversity seen one year after transplant. Reportedly, alpha-beta T cells present about two months post-transplant originated from several hundred expanded clones of graft origin.

The CDR3 runs to 14 residues. CDR1 is SGHVS, CDR2 FQNEAQ, per germline. V was shortened by 1 base and J by 4 bases, with 10 bases between the two germline ends. TCRbeta library construction was performed incorporating unique molecular identifiers. A single record per CDR3 protein comes from TCRdb applying MiXCR to the PCR reads. The top ten hold around 2.5% of the sample, which has almost 250,000 distinct CDR3 sequences, about a quarter seen once. Worth noting for this clonotype: Its target is unknown.

The chain employs TRBV7-8 and TRBJ1-1; no clear D. The source was PBMCs, collected before TCRalphabeta/CD19-depleted stem cell transplant. The sequence was collected from a girl aged 2 to 10 with Fanconi anemia, due to receive a stem cell transplant. CDR3 protein: CASSLVPGRTEAFF. In nucleotides, the CDR3 is TGTGCCAGCAGCTTAGTCCCAGGTCGCACTGAAGCTTTCTTT.